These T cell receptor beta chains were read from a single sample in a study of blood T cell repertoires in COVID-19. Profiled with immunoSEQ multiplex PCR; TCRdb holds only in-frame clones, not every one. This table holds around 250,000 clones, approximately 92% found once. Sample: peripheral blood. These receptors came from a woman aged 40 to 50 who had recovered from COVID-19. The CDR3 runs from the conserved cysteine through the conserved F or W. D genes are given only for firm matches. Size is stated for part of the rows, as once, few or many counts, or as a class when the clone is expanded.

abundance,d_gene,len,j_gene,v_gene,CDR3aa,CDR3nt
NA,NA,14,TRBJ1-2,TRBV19,CASSIAKTNYGYTF,TGTGCCAGTAGTATAGCAAAAACTAACTATGGCTACACCTTC
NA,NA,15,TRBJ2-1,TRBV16,CASSLPTGTLNEQFF,TGTGCCAGCAGCCTACCAACAGGGACCTTAAATGAGCAGTTCTTC
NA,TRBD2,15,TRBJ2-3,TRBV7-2,CASSVGGSGLNTQYF,TGTGCCAGCAGCGTAGGCGGGAGCGGGTTAAATACGCAGTATTTT
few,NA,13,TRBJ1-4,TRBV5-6,CASSQLRNEKLFF,TGTGCCAGCAGCCAACTAAGAAATGAAAAACTGTTTTTT
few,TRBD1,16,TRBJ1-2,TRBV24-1,CATSDPRAGGLYGYTF,TGTGCCACCAGTGATCCACGGGCAGGGGGTTTATATGGCTACACCTTC
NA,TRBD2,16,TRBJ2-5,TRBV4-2,CASSQGSAGAQETQYF,TGTGCCAGCAGCCAAGGATCAGCGGGGGCCCAAGAGACCCAGTACTTC
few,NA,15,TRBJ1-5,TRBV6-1,CASSELQGLGQPQHF,TGTGCCAGCAGTGAACTCCAGGGGCTGGGTCAGCCCCAGCATTTT
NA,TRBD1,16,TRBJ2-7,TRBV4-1,CASSQSVGQGAPEQYF,TGCGCCAGCAGCCAATCCGTAGGACAGGGGGCGCCCGAGCAGTACTTC
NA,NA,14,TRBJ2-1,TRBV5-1,CASSLVLGAEGQFF,TGCGCCAGCAGCTTGGTTTTGGGGGCTGAGGGACAGTTCTTC
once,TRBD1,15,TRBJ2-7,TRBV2,CASSDRQGLSYEQYF,TGTGCCAGCAGCGATAGACAGGGTCTCTCCTACGAGCAGTACTTC
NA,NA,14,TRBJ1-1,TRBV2,CASSESSFDTEAFF,TGTGCCAGCAGTGAATCCTCTTTTGACACTGAAGCTTTCTTT
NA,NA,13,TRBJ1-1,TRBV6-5,CASSPLLNTEAFF,TGTGCCAGCAGCCCCCTCCTGAACACTGAAGCTTTCTTT
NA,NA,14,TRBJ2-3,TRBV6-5,CASSQRLITDTQYF,TGTGCCAGCAGTCAGCGACTAATCACAGATACGCAGTATTTT
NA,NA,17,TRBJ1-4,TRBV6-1,CASSESLLQSTNEKLFF,TGTGCCAGCAGTGAATCCCTTCTACAGTCAACTAATGAAAAACTGTTTTTT
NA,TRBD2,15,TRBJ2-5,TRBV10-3,CAISEPRGGGVVQYF,TGTGCCATCAGTGAGCCCCGCGGCGGGGGGGTTGTCCAGTACTTC
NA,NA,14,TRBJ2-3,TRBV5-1,CASSLGLSTDTQYF,TGCGCCAGCAGCCTCGGACTGAGCACAGATACGCAGTATTTT
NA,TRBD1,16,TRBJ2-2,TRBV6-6,CASSITGEIRTGELFF,TGTGCCAGCAGTATAACAGGGGAGATTCGCACCGGGGAGCTGTTTTTT
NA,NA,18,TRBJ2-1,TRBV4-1,CASSQRGPGHTLENEQFF,TGCGCCAGCAGCCAAAGGGGACCGGGACATACCCTCGAGAATGAGCAGTTCTTC
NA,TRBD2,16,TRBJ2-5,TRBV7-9,CASSWKRLAGDQTQYF,TGTGCCAGCAGCTGGAAACGACTAGCGGGGGACCAGACCCAGTACTTC
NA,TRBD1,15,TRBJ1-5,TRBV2,CASSVIGQGQQPQHF,TGTGCCAGCAGTGTTATTGGACAGGGACAGCAGCCCCAGCATTTT
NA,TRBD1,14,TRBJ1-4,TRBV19,CASSRTGGNEKLFF,TGTGCCAGTAGTCGGACAGGGGGGAATGAAAAACTGTTTTTT
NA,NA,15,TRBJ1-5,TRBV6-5,CASSYSTGPNQPQHF,TGTGCCAGCAGTTACTCCACAGGACCCAATCAGCCCCAGCATTTT
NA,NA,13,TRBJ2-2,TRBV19,CASRAPPSGELFF,TGTGCCAGTAGGGCCCCTCCGTCCGGGGAGCTGTTTTTT
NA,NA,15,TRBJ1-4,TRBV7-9,CASIGDGGVGEKLFF,TGTGCCAGCATCGGGGATGGGGGGGTAGGAGAAAAACTGTTTTTT
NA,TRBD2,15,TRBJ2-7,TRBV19,CASSILAGGLYEQYF,TGTGCCAGTAGTATTCTAGCGGGGGGGCTTTACGAGCAGTACTTC
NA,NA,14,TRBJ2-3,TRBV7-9,CASSLGISTDTQYF,TGTGCCAGCAGCTTAGGTATTTCCACAGATACGCAGTATTTT
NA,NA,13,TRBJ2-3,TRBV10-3,CATHLQGTDTQYF,TGTGCCACCCATTTACAGGGCACAGATACGCAGTATTTT
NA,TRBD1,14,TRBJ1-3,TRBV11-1,CASSRTGPGNTIYF,TGTGCCAGCAGCCGGACAGGGCCCGGAAACACCATATATTTT
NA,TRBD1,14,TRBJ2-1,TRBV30,CAWSFGTGVFEQFF,TGTGCCTGGAGTTTCGGGACAGGGGTCTTTGAGCAGTTCTTC
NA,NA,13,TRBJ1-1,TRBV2,CASSEQGNTEAFF,TGTGCCAGCAGTGAACAGGGAAATACTGAAGCTTTCTTT
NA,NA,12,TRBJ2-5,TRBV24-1,CATSSSGETQYF,TGTGCCACCAGTTCTAGTGGAGAGACCCAGTACTTC
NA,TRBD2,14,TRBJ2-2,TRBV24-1,CATSVGAGVGELFF,TGTGCCACCAGTGTAGGAGCGGGAGTCGGGGAGCTGTTTTTT
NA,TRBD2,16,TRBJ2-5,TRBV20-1,CSASLGLAGGLETQYF,TGCAGTGCTAGTCTCGGGCTAGCGGGGGGGCTGGAGACCCAGTACTTC
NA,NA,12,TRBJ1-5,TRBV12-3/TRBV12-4,CASSRVGGPQHF,TGTGCCAGCAGTCGGGTCGGAGGGCCCCAGCATTTT
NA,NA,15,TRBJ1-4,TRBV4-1,CASSQGSGKEGKLFF,TGCGCCAGCAGCCAAGGCTCAGGAAAGGAGGGAAAACTGTTTTTT
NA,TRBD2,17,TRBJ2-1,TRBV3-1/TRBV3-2,CASSPPPWTSGRREQFF,TGTGCCAGCAGCCCGCCCCCGTGGACTAGCGGGAGACGTGAGCAGTTCTTC
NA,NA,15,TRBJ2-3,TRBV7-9,CASSGLQIGTDTQYF,TGTGCCAGCAGCGGACTCCAGATAGGCACAGATACGCAGTATTTT